Each of the 14 T cell receptor beta chains below was sequenced from the same sample in a study of CD8+CD57+ T cells in acquired aplastic anemia (dated by TCRdb to 2017 to 2018). Sequencing instrument: Illumina HiSeq 2000. Genomic DNA was used as template for profiling of TCR beta VDJ combinations and CDR3 sequences. Using fastp at Q25 and MiXCR, TCRdb reprocessed the public reads and kept productive beta chains. CDR3 protein duplicates are merged, each entry listing the most common genes and DNA. Within this sample are about 200,000 distinct CDR3 sequences, with about 60% of them counted one time only. The ten largest account for about 60% of the sample. The patients picked for sequencing were ones in whom flow cytometry had shown an expansion of CD8+CD57+ cells. The sequenced sample was sorted CD4+, CD8+, or CD8+CD57+ T cells (not recorded which) from PBMCs. These receptors were obtained from a human donor with aplastic anemia.

The rearrangement joins TRBV9 to TRBJ2-1; 7 bases are a match to TRBD1. This CDR3 is built from 15 residues. Losses at the gene ends were 4 bases for V and 0 bases for J; bases not matched to a gene: 4. Germline V lookup: CDR1 SGDLS, CDR2 YYNGEE. The CDR3 sequence is CASSSDRSSYNEQFF. CDR3 in DNA: TGTGCCAGCAGCTCGGACAGGAGCTCCTACAATGAGCAGTTCTTC.

The V call is TRBV6-1, the J call TRBJ2-1, with 15 bases aligning to TRBD2. The junction had 3 bases not matched to a gene; V was cut back by 2 bases and J by 1 base. This CDR3 spans 18 amino acids. Looked up from germline, CDR1 is MNHNS and CDR2 is SASEGT. The CDR3, as DNA: TGTGCCAGCAGTGAATTAGGACTAGCGGGAGGGTCCTACAATGAGCAGTTCTTC. It translates to CASSELGLAGGSYNEQFF.

The chain's CDR3 is CAGGQGAYEQYF. The CDR3 DNA reads TGTGCCGGGGGACAGGGCGCCTACGAGCAGTACTTC. The rearrangement uses TRBV2 and TRBJ2-7, with TRBD1 matching 9 bases. CDR3 length: 12 amino acids. V lost 11 bases and J lost 2; bases outside the gene matches: 4. Germline CDR1 and CDR2: SNHLY and FYNNEI.

In its sample, this clonotype was seen a few times. The chain joins TRBV10-3 to TRBJ1-2; unclear D gene. In germline, CDR1 is ENHRY, CDR2 SYGVKD. V was pared by 4 bases and J by 13 bases, with 13 bases between. The CDR3 covers 11 residues. The CDR3 protein is CAISGGSRCTF. The CDR3 DNA sequence: TGTGCCATCAGTGGGGGTTCTCGCTGCACCTTC.

A few counts support this clonotype. The chain is built from TRBV29-1 and TRBJ2-3; 9 bases are a match to TRBD1. Germline V gene sequence: CDR1 SQVTM, CDR2 ANQGSEA. The junction had 5 bases not matched to a gene; V was cut back by 6 bases and J by 1 base. The CDR3 covers 14 residues. The CDR3 sequence: CSVPDRGGTDTQYF. In DNA form, the CDR3 reads TGCAGCGTCCCGGACAGGGGAGGCACAGATACGCAGTATTTT.

The chain links TRBV12-3 or TRBV12-4 to TRBJ2-7; D is possibly TRBD2 (6 bases). V was shortened by 4 bases and J by 4 bases, with 14 bases between the two germline ends. This CDR3 region has 14 residues. As DNA, the CDR3 is TGTGCCAGCAGTTCGGATGTGGGGGGTTACGAGCAGTACTTC. Its protein is CASSSDVGGYEQYF.

This clonotype has only one observation. The gene calls are TRBV19 and TRBJ1-1; no clear D gene. This CDR3 is 12 amino acids long. Trimming took off 4 bases at V and 9 bases at J, with 12 bases between the two ends. Per germline, CDR1 LNHDA and CDR2 SQIVND (reference sequence). The CDR3 region has the DNA TGTGCCAGTAGTAGTAACGAGTGGAAAGCTTTCTTT. This sequence encodes CASSSNEWKAFF.

The rearrangement joins TRBV19 to TRBJ2-1, with D hard to call. From germline, CDR1 is LNHDA and CDR2 SQIVND (reference sequence). The ends were cut back, 7 bases at V and 10 bases at J, with 17 bases in the middle. The CDR3 runs 13 residues. As DNA, the CDR3 is TGTGCCAGTACTGCGGACCACCCCGGGGAGCAGTTCTTC. It specifies CASTADHPGEQFF.

V is TRBV7-2 and J is TRBJ1-5; D is perhaps TRBD1 (6 bases). Germline V gene data show CDR1 as SGHTA and CDR2 as FQGNSA. There are 16 residues in the CDR3. V was trimmed by 4 bases and J by 1 base, leaving 14 bases between them. CDR3 bases: TGTGCCAGCAGCTCGAGGGGGTGGGAAAGCAATCAGCCCCAGCATTTT. Amino acids: CASSSRGWESNQPQHF.

The chain has TRBV2 and TRBJ2-3; 8 positions agree with TRBD2. The germline gives CDR1 SNHLY, CDR2 FYNNEI. V dropped 7 bases and J dropped 0; count of bases not matched to a gene: 3. The CDR3 contains 14 residues. CDR3 sequence (DNA): TGTGCCAGCACCGAGCGGGGGAGCACAGATACGCAGTATTTT. Residues: CASTERGSTDTQYF.

The chain is built from TRBV20-1 and TRBJ1-2; 7 positions match TRBD1. The J segment lost 1 base and the V segment lost 4 bases, leaving 6 bases of the junction unmatched. Germline CDR1 is DFQATT and CDR2 is SNEGSKA (reference sequence). CDR3 length: 14 residues. Written as DNA, the CDR3 is TGCAGTGCTACCCGTGACAGGGATAACTATGGCTACACCTTC. It yields the protein CSATRDRDNYGYTF.

The V call is TRBV19, the J call TRBJ2-7; tentative D call: TRBD2 (6 bases). Germline loops: CDR1 LNHDA, CDR2 SQIVND (reference sequence). The CDR3 length is 13 residues. V was clipped by 7 bases and J by 3 bases, with 13 bases between them. The CDR3 DNA is TGTGCCAGTACCCAACCGGGACTCTACGAGCAGTACTTC. This encodes CASTQPGLYEQYF.

This clonotype appeared a few times. CDR3 protein: CAISGQGDNEQYF. DNA for the CDR3: TGTGCCATCAGCGGACAGGGGGACAACGAGCAGTACTTC. V usage is TRBV10-3 and J usage is TRBJ2-7; TRBD1 matches at 10 bases. V trimming: 6 bases; J trimming: 5 bases; junction bases outside the gene matches: 4. The germline V gene encodes CDR1 ENHRY and CDR2 SYGVKD. The CDR3 spans 13 residues.

The genes are TRBV20-1 and TRBJ1-2, with TRBD1 matching over 7 bases. Germline CDR1 DFQATT, CDR2 SNEGSKA (reference sequence). V was clipped by 0 bases and J by 5 bases; unmatched bases: 3. The length of the CDR3 is 13 residues. The CDR3 DNA sequence: TGCAGTGCTAGAGATGGGACAGAGTATGGCTACACCTTC. Amino acids: CSARDGTEYGYTF.